This passage covers 4 T cell receptor beta chains from one sample sequenced in a study of shared clonotypes between healthy human individuals. Assay used: immunoSEQ multiplex PCR; TCRdb lists only in-frame clones, some missing. The sample consists of roughly 2 million clones, roughly 94% of them appearing once. CD8 cells regarded as naive lacked CD45RO, were positively chosen for CCR7, and omitted terminally differentiated effector memory CD45RA+ cells. Source material: naive CD8+ T cells sorted from blood. These receptors originate from a man between 18 and 35 years old in good health.

V gene TRBV29-1 combines with J gene TRBJ2-7, with a tentative D call TRBD2 (5 bases). With 1 base removed from V and 5 bases from J, the gap between germline ends came to 15 bases. The CDR3 contains 14 residues. Germline lookup yields CDR1 SQVTM and CDR2 ANQGSEA. The CDR3 region has the DNA TGCAGCGTTGAAGTGGGAGAGGCTTGGGACGAGCAGTACTTC. Translation: CSVEVGEAWDEQYF.

As concerns this clone: Distinct nucleotide sequences in the sample also encode this CDR3. V is TRBV9 and J is TRBJ2-3; D remains ambiguous. Looked up from germline, CDR1 is SGDLS and CDR2 is YYNGEE. V dropped 0 bases and J dropped 2 bases, with 10 bases sitting between them. The CDR3 sequence is 15 residues long. The CDR3 is CASSVGGGPTDTQYF. The CDR3 nucleotides are TGTGCCAGCAGCGTAGGGGGTGGGCCCACAGATACGCAGTATTTT.

This clone was counted only a few times. The sample has other DNA sequences that encode this CDR3 too. The chain is built from TRBV4-1 and TRBJ2-7; D remains unclear. Trimming took 1 base from V and 0 from J, leaving 7 bases between them. The germline CDR1 and CDR2 sequences are MGHRA and YSYEKL. CDR3 length equals 14 residues. The chain's CDR3 is CASSQARSSYEQYF. The CDR3 nucleotides are TGCGCCAGCAGCCAAGCCAGGAGCTCCTACGAGCAGTACTTC.

The gene calls are TRBV6-5 and TRBJ2-1, with TRBD1 matching over 7 bases. The CDR3 runs 16 residues. Germline CDR1 MNHEY, CDR2 SVGAGI. Unmatched junction bases numbered 11, after V lost 4 bases and J lost 5 bases. The CDR3, as DNA: TGTGCCAGCAGTTCGTCGTCCGGGACAGAAGACAATGAGCAGTTCTTC. Its translation is CASSSSSGTEDNEQFF.